One and the same sample provided the 22 T cell receptor beta chains below, sequenced in a study of breast tumors, draining lymph nodes, adjacent tissues. TCRdb reprocessed the multiplex PCR reads with MiXCR, giving one entry per CDR3 protein. Counted here are around 13,000 distinct CDR3 sequences, 60% to 75% occurring once; the ten biggest clones make up 44%. Sequenced input: tumor-adjacent breast tissue. These receptors all stem from a female donor with breast cancer. Some clones in this sample may be carry-over from other donors' samples.

The V and J genes are TRBV4-2 and TRBJ1-6; TRBD1 aligns across 9 bases. The trim removed 0 bases at V and 6 bases at J, leaving 3 bases unmatched. Looked up from germline, CDR1 is LGHNA and CDR2 is YNFKEQ. This CDR3 is built from 16 residues. In DNA, the CDR3 is TGTGCCAGCAGCCAAGATCGGGACAGGGCTAATTCACCCCTCCACTTT. Protein product: CASSQDRDRANSPLHF.

V usage is TRBV7-9 and J usage is TRBJ1-5, with D unresolved. The CDR3 sequence is 12 residues long. Germline-derived CDR1 and CDR2 are SEHNR and FQNEAQ (reference sequence). The V and J ends lost 2 bases and 4 bases respectively, with 3 bases between them. CDR3 nucleotides: TGTGCCAGCAGCTTACCAAATCAGCCCCAGCATTTT. This encodes CASSLPNQPQHF.

The V call is TRBV7-8, the J call TRBJ2-1, with D possibly TRBD1 on 6 matching bases. Between the trimmed V and J ends, which lost 5 bases and 2 bases, there was a span of 7 bases. The CDR3 loop spans 13 amino acids. CDR1 and CDR2 (germline): SGHVS, FQNEAQ. The CDR3 loop reads CASSRDTYNEQFF. DNA for the CDR3: TGTGCCAGCAGCCGGGACACCTACAATGAGCAGTTCTTC.

The V gene is TRBV3-1, the J gene TRBJ1-4; 11 nucleotides match TRBD1. The CDR3 extends over 18 amino acids. With 4 bases clipped from V and 3 bases from J, the junction kept 10 bases outside the gene matches. Germline CDR1 reads LGHDT; CDR2 reads YNNKEL (reference sequence). The CDR3 here is CASSPRADRGLANEKLFF. The CDR3 DNA sequence: TGTGCCAGCAGCCCCCGAGCGGACAGGGGGCTTGCTAATGAAAAACTGTTTTTT.

This clonotype was observed a handful of times. This chain connects TRBV7-2 to TRBJ2-5, with D tentatively TRBD2 (6 bases). V shed 5 bases and J shed 1 base, with 8 bases lying between them. Per germline, CDR1 SGHTA and CDR2 FQGNSA. CDR3 size: 13 residues. Here the CDR3 DNA reads TGTGCCAGCAGCCGGACTATCCAAGAGACCCAGTACTTC. Amino acids: CASSRTIQETQYF. Using reference TRBV7-2 and TRBJ2-5 for the parts outside the CDR3, the full variable domain is GAGVSQSPSNKVTEKGKDVELRCDPISGHTALYWYRQSLGQGLEFLIYFQGNSAPDKSGLPSDRFSAERTGGSVSTLTIQRTQQEDSAVYLCASSRTIQETQYFGPGTRLLVL.

This clonotype was seen many times. The chain combines TRBV30 with TRBJ2-5; D is possibly TRBD1 or TRBD2 (5 bases each). The length of the CDR3 is 11 residues. Trimming removed 6 bases from V and 3 bases from J, with 8 bases in between. In germline, CDR1 is GTSNPN, CDR2 SVGIG (reference sequence). The CDR3 nucleotides are TGTGCCTGCGAGGGGAAAGAGACCCAGTACTTC. Its protein is CACEGKETQYF.

V gene TRBV5-1 combines with J gene TRBJ2-7; D assignment may be TRBD1 or TRBD2 (5 bases each). The CDR3 extends over 16 amino acids. V lost 3 bases and J 4 bases, leaving 20 bases between the germline ends. Germline V gives CDR1 SGHRS, CDR2 YFSETQ. Here the CDR3 DNA reads TGCGCCAGCAGCTCCCCCAGGGAGCGAGAGTCATACGAGCAGTACTTC. Amino acids: CASSSPRERESYEQYF.

This clonotype was found many times. A much larger clone differs by one base, so this may be a read error. The final CDR3 position lacks the conserved phenylalanine or tryptophan, pointing to a likely read error. The chain combines TRBV2 with TRBJ2-5, with a tentative D call TRBD1 (6 bases). CDR3 length: 14 amino acids. The germline V gene has CDR1 SNHLY and CDR2 FYNNEI. V shed 4 bases and J shed 1 base, with 10 bases lying between them. CDR3 DNA: TGTGCCAGCAGTGGACAGGCTTCCCAAGAGACCCAGTACCTC. It yields the protein CASSGQASQETQYL.

V and J are TRBV15 and TRBJ2-3; the match to TRBD1 covers 7 bases. Germline loops: CDR1 LNHNV, CDR2 YYDKDF (reference sequence). The V gene end was trimmed by 8 bases and the J gene end by 1 base; junction bases not matched to a gene: 18. The CDR3 extends over 18 amino acids. The CDR3 loop is CATVSRDSQGVRTDTQYF. CDR3 nucleotide sequence: TGTGCCACCGTCAGCCGGGACAGCCAGGGGGTCCGCACAGATACGCAGTATTTT.

The chain carries TRBV10-3 and TRBJ2-2; D unclear. In germline, CDR1 is ENHRY, CDR2 SYGVKD. The CDR3 spans 16 residues. The V end lost 0 bases, the J end lost 0 bases, and 8 bases lay between the germline ends. In DNA form, the CDR3 reads TGTGCCATCAGTGAGTCGATAAGGGCGAACACCGGGGAGCTGTTTTTT. Translated, it gives CAISESIRANTGELFF.

This clonotype rates as medium-sized (0.01 to 0.1%). The chain employs TRBV9 and TRBJ2-3; 7 nucleotides align to TRBD2. The V and J ends lost 4 bases and 6 bases, in that order; junction bases with no gene match: 11. The CDR3 consists of 15 residues. The germline CDR1 and CDR2 sequences are SGDLS and YYNGEE. This CDR3 is CASSQREGFSDTQYF. Written as DNA, the CDR3 is TGTGCCAGCAGCCAAAGGGAGGGCTTTTCGGATACGCAGTATTTT.

The sample holds many counts of this clonotype. The J gene is TRBJ2-1, the V gene TRBV9; 9 bases fit TRBD2. There are 16 residues in the CDR3. Germline CDR1 SGDLS, CDR2 YYNGEE. V shed 2 bases, J shed 5 bases, and the junction held 8 bases outside the gene matches. The CDR3 nucleotides are TGTGCCAGCAGCGTCGGTCCGGCGGGAGGGGACAATGAGCAGTTCTTC. Its translation: CASSVGPAGGDNEQFF.

V gene TRBV5-1 combines with J gene TRBJ2-5; the D is unclear. This CDR3 has 15 amino acids. The germline CDR1 and CDR2 sequences are SGHRS and YFSETQ. The V and J ends lost 1 base and 1 base respectively, with 11 bases between them. The CDR3 is CASSLPREPQETQYF. CDR3 DNA sequence: TGCGCCAGCAGCTTGCCAAGGGAACCCCAAGAGACCCAGTACTTC.

In its sample, this clonotype was seen many times. The chain carries TRBV7-8 and TRBJ2-5, with D perhaps matching TRBD1 or TRBD2 (5 bases each). The germline gives CDR1 SGHVS, CDR2 FQNEAQ. This CDR3 has 13 amino acids. V lost 5 bases and J lost 2, with 9 bases in between. The CDR3: CASSGGRQETQYF. CDR3 nucleotide sequence: TGTGCCAGCAGCGGGGGACGGCAAGAGACCCAGTACTTC.

The rearrangement links TRBV7-8 to TRBJ2-5; 12 bases are a match to TRBD2. The CDR3 extends over 16 amino acids. CDR1 and CDR2 from the germline V gene are SGHVS and FQNEAQ. V dropped 3 bases and J dropped 0; count of bases not matched to a gene: 2. This chain's CDR3 is CASSLLAGGYQETQYF. As DNA, the CDR3 is TGTGCCAGCAGCTTGCTAGCGGGAGGGTACCAAGAGACCCAGTACTTC.

This chain links TRBV20-1 with TRBJ2-3; 10 nucleotides line up with TRBD2. The ends lost 3 bases at V and 1 base at J; junction bases unmatched: 4. The CDR3 consists of 15 residues. Per germline, CDR1 DFQATT and CDR2 SNEGSKA (reference sequence). The CDR3 DNA is TGCAGTGCTAGCCCTAGCGGGGGACGCACAGATACGCAGTATTTT. Encoded protein: CSASPSGGRTDTQYF.

Note on this clonotype: The CDR3 ends on some other residue instead of the conserved phenylalanine or tryptophan, so this is likely a read error. The gene calls are TRBV24-1 and TRBJ2-3; 12 nucleotides agree with TRBD2. V lost 3 bases to trimming and J lost 5 bases; unmatched junction nucleotides: 11. The germline V gene encodes CDR1 KGHDR and CDR2 SFDVKD. CDR3 length: 18 residues. This chain's CDR3 is CATSDPGLAGLGGDTQYS. The CDR3 bases are TGTGCCACCAGTGATCCCGGACTAGCGGGATTAGGCGGAGATACGCAGTATTCT.

The gene calls are TRBV20-1 and TRBJ2-7; possibly TRBD1 for D (6 bases). V was cut by 3 bases and J by 5 bases, with 14 bases left in between. Germline V gene lookup returns CDR1 DFQATT and CDR2 SNEGSKA (reference sequence). The CDR3 covers 13 residues. The CDR3 here is CSASGPQGNEQYF. CDR3 DNA sequence: TGCAGTGCTAGTGGGCCACAGGGAAACGAGCAGTACTTC.

This clonotype is a singleton in its sample. The rearrangement links TRBV20-1 to TRBJ2-5, with D unresolved. V was trimmed by 0 bases and J by 1 base, leaving 6 bases between them. The CDR3 runs 13 residues. Germline assignment: CDR1 DFQATT and CDR2 SNEGSKA (reference sequence). The CDR3 DNA is TGCAGTGCTAGAGATCTTTTCCAAGAGACCCAGTACTTC. It translates to CSARDLFQETQYF.

Points on this clonotype: An end of the junction does not agree with germline; a read error may underlie this. The chain has TRBV20-1 and TRBJ2-7, with TRBD1 identical over 7 bases. The CDR3 is 14 amino acids. Germline CDR1 reads DFQATT; CDR2 reads SNEGSKA (reference sequence). CDR3 amino acids: CSASEAGDRVLEHF. CDR3 bases: TGCAGTGCTAGTGAAGCCGGAGACAGGGTCTTGGAGCACTTC.

This chain links TRBV10-3 with TRBJ1-2, with TRBD1 matching 7 bases. This CDR3 is 15 amino acids long. In germline, CDR1 is ENHRY, CDR2 SYGVKD. Trimming took 7 bases from V and 5 from J; bases not matched to a gene: 13. The CDR3 protein is CAITKGQDNAYGYTF. As DNA, the CDR3 is TGTGCCATCACCAAAGGACAGGACAACGCTTATGGCTACACCTTC.

This chain uses TRBV5-1 with TRBJ2-1, with TRBD2 matching 11 bases. The CDR3 spans 16 residues. Looked up from germline, CDR1 is SGHRS and CDR2 is YFSETQ. V shed 0 bases and J 4 bases; nucleotides not matched to a gene: 3. The CDR3 coding sequence is TGCGCCAGCAGCTTGGGGCTAGCGGGAGGATACAATGAGCAGTTCTTC. Its translation is CASSLGLAGGYNEQFF.